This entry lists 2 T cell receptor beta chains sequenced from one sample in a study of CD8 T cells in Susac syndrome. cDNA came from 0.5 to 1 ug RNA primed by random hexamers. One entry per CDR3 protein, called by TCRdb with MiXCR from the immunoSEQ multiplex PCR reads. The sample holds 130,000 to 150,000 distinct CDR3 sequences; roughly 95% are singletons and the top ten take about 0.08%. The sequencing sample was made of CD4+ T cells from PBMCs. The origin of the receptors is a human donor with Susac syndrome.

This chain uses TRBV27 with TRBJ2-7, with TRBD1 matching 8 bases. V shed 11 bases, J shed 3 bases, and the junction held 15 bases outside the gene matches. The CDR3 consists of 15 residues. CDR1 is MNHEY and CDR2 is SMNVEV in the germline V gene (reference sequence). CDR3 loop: CASRDRNFGRYEQYF. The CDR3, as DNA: TGTGCCTCCCGGGACAGGAATTTCGGTCGCTACGAGCAGTACTTC.

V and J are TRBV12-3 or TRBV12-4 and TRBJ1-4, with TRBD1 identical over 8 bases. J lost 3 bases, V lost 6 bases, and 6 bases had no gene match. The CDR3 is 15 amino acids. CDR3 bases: TGTGCCAGCAGGAGAGACAGGGGACCTAATGAAAAACTGTTTTTT. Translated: CASRRDRGPNEKLFF.